This TCR beta chain was recorded in a study of CD4 T cells in relation to SARS-CoV-2 and coronaviruses (dated by TCRdb to about 2021). The study in broad terms: In the ViraFEST assay, PBMCs were cultured with antigen for roughly ten days, after which TCR beta CDR3s were sequenced to identify antigen-specific clonal expansions. Shared crossreactive spike epitopes were mapped to their HLA restriction using patient-derived lymphoblastoid cell lines. An HIV-1 Nef peptide pool or a culture without peptide was used as the negative reference condition. The Adaptive Biotechnologies TCR-sequencing kit was used for samples from a few pre-COVID donors and for the naive versus memory experiments, whereas the other data were Illumina-based. At the level of individual TCR clonotypes, the study evaluated whether memory CD4+ T cells crossreact between the spike proteins of SARS-CoV-2 and those of common cold coronaviruses. A different TCR-beta assay, based on Illumina, was used to sequence expansion assays from other donors in the study.

The library relied on the immunoSEQ multiplex PCR assay. The study's own analysis went as follows. During preprocessing, nonproductive sequences were removed, as were CDR3s that did not start with C, did not end with F or W, or were shorter than 7 amino acids. Antigen-specific clonotypes were called with the MANAFEST web app, based on expansion relative to reference and other culture wells. A clone was considered positive if the clone showed significant expansion compared with the reference culture in 2 of 3 replicate wells at an FDR below 0.05. Positive clones also required significant expansion versus all other tandem wells and an odds ratio above 5. CDR3 homology was measured as pairwise Levenshtein distance, computed with the stringdist R package after trimming three terminal residues from each end. The immuneACCESS repertoire file appears here via TCRdb, limited to in-frame rearrangements. These files lack a portion of the clones; in checked studies, under half of the deficit traces to unresolved V genes, and the cause of the others is not known. That table furnishes V, J and clone size, whereas the DNA furnished D and trimming. Recorded for this sample are 30,000 or so clones; 75% to 80% of them occurred a single time. The ten largest clones add up to roughly 20% of the sample.

Broader findings and caveats from the paper: Crossreactivity analysis was centred on spike protein, so crossreactivity against other viral proteins was not assessed. The study was limited by small numbers of patients and tested TCRs. Pre-pandemic and post-infection samples were not both contributed by any donor, so tracing of the source of pre-existing responses was limited. Crossreactive clones showed significantly weaker SARS-CoV-2-driven expansion than monoreactive clones, consistent with antigenic imprinting. Memory CD4+ clonotypes crossrecognizing SARS-CoV-2 and at least one common cold coronavirus spike were found in approximately 65% of donors.

CD4+ T cells from unexposed donors were collected before the COVID-19 pandemic (2011-2018). After less than 13 days of culture, CD4+ T cells were isolated with the EasySep CD4+ T cell isolation kit. Unexposed donor CD4+ T cells were tested for reactivity to SARS-CoV-2 S and N and four common cold coronavirus spike pools, as cell number allowed. Approximately 1.8 million PBMCs per well were cultured in IMDM with approximately 5% human AB serum and about 9.7 IU/ml IL-2. Half of the culture medium was replaced with fresh IL-2-containing medium on days 3 and 7. In general, triplicate replicate wells were used for every peptide culture condition. The leukapheresis product used for the unexposed donors was purchased from a commercial source. Ficoll-Paque PLUS gradient centrifugation was used to isolate PBMCs from leukapheresis product or whole blood. PBMCs were either used fresh in the expansion assay or cryopreserved at -140 degrees C. The QIAamp Micro DNA Kit was used to extract genomic DNA from the CD4+ T cells.

Concerning this clone: Its antigen remains unidentified. Qualities for individual bases were not recorded, and no much larger clone is one base off.

From cysteine to phenylalanine, the CDR3 is 14 amino acids long. The only DNA kept is the CDR3, 42 bases in frame from the first base. The junction shows trimming of 4 bases on V and 2 bases on J, and the gene matches do not reach 4 bases of it. From a lookup of the germline V gene, CDR1 and CDR2 are MDHEN and SYDVKM. The receptor was derived from a human donor in good health. The rearranged chain carries TRBV28 and TRBJ1-2, and TRBD1 matches 7 of the central bases. The sample comprised CD4+ T cells from PBMCs, cultured in vitro. CDR3 protein: CASSSPTGNYGYTF. The base sequence is TGTGCCAGCAGTTCGCCGACAGGGAACTATGGCTACACCTTC.